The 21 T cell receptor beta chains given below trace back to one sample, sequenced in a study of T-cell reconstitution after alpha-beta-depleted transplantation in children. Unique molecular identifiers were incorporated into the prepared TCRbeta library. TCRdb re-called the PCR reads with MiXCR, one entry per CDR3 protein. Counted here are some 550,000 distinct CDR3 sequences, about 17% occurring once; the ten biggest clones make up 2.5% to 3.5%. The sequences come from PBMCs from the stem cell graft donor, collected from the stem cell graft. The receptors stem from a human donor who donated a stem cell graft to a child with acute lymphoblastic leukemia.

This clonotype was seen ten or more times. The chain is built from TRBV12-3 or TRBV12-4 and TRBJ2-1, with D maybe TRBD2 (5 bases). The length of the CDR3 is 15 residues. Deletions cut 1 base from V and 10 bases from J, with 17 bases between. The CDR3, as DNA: TGTGCCAGCAGTTTAGGAGTAGGAAGGGAGCAGGAGCAGTTCTTC. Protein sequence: CASSLGVGREQEQFF.

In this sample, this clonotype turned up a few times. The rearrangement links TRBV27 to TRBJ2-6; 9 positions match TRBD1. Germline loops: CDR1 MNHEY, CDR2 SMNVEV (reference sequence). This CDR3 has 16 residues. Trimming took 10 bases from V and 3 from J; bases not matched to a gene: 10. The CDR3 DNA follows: TGTGCCACCGTAGACAGGGGGAATGTTGGGGCCAACGTCCTGACTTTC. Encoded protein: CATVDRGNVGANVLTF. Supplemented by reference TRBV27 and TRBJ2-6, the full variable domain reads EAQVTQNPRYLITVTGKKLTVTCSQNMNHEYMSWYRQDPGLGLRQIYYSMNVEVTDKGDVPEGYKVSRKEKRNFPLILESPSPNQTSLYFCATVDRGNVGANVLTFGAGSRLTVL.

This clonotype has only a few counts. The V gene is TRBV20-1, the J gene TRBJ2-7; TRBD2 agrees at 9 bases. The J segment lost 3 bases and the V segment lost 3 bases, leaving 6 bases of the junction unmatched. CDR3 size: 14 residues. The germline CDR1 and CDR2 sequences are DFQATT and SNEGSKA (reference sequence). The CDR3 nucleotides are TGCAGTGCTAGGGCGAGCGGGAGGAGCTACGAGCAGTACTTC. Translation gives CSARASGRSYEQYF.

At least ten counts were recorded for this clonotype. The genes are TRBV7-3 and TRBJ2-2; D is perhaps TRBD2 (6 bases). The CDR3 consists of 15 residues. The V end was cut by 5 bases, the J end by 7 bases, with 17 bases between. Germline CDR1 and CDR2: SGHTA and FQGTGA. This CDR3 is CASSRVAGKRGELFF. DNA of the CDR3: TGTGCCAGCAGCCGGGTGGCGGGAAAACGCGGGGAGCTGTTTTTT.

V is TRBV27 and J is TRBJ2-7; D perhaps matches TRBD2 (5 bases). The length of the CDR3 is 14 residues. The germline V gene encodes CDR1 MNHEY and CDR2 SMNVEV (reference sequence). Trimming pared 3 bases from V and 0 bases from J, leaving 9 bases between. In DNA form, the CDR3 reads TGTGCCAGCAGTTTTGAGAGGGACTCCTACGAGCAGTACTTC. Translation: CASSFERDSYEQYF.

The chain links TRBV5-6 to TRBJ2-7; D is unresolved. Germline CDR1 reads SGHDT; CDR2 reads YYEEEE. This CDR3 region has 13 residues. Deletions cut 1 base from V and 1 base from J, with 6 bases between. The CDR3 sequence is CASSLTMSYEQYF. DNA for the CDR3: TGTGCCAGCAGCTTGACGATGTCCTACGAGCAGTACTTC. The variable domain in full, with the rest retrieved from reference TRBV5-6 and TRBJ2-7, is DAGVTQSPTHLIKTRGQQVTLRCSPKSGHDTVSWYQQALGQGPQFIFQYYEEEERQRGNFPDRFSGHQFPNYSSELNVNALLLGDSALYLCASSLTMSYEQYFGPGTRLTVT.

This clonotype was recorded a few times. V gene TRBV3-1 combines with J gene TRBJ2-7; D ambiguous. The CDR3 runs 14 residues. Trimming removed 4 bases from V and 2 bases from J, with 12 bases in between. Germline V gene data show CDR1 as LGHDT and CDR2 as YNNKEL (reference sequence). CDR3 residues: CASSPWTTTYEQYF. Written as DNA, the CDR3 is TGTGCCAGCAGCCCGTGGACCACGACCTACGAGCAGTACTTC.

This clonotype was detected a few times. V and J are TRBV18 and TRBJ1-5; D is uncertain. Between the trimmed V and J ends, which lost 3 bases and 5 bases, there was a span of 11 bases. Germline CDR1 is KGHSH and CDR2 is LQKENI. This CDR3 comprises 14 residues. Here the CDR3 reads CASSPAGSDQPQHF. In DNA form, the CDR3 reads TGTGCCAGCTCACCGGCGGGCAGCGATCAGCCCCAGCATTTT.

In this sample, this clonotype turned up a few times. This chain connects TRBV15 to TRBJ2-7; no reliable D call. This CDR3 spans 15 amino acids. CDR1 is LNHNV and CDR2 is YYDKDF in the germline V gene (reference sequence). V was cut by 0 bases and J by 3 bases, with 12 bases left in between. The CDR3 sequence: CATSRDAKAYYEQYF. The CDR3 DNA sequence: TGTGCCACCAGCAGAGATGCTAAAGCCTACTACGAGCAGTACTTC.

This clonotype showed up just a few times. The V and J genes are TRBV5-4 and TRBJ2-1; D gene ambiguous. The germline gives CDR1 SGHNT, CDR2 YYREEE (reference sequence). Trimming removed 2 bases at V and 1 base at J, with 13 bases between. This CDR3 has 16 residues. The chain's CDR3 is CASSLGLLMSYNEQFF. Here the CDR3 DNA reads TGTGCCAGCAGCTTAGGGTTGTTAATGTCCTACAATGAGCAGTTCTTC.

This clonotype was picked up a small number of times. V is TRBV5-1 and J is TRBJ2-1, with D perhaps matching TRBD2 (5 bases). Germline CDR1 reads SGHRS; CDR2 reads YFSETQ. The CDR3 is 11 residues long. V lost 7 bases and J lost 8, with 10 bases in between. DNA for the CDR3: TGCGCCAGCCGGGGTGATTATGAGCAGTTCTTC. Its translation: CASRGDYEQFF.

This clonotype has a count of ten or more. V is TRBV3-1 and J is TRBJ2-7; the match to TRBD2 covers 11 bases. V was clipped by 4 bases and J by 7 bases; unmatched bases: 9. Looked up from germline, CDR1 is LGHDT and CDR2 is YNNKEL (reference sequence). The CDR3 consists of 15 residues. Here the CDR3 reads CASSPRALAGVEQYF. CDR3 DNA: TGTGCCAGCAGCCCCAGGGCACTAGCGGGAGTAGAGCAGTACTTC.

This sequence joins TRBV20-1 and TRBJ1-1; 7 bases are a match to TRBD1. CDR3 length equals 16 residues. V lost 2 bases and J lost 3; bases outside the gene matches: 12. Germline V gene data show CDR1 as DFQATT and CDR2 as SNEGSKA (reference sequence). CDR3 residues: CSARRQGASWDTEAFF. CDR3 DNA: TGCAGTGCTAGACGACAGGGAGCCTCCTGGGACACTGAAGCTTTCTTT.

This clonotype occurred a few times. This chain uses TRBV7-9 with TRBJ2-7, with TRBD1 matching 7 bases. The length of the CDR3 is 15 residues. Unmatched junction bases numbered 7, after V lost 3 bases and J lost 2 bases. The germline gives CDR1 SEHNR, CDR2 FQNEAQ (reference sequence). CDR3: CASSFKRGPAYEQYF. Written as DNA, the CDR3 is TGTGCCAGCAGCTTTAAAAGGGGGCCCGCCTACGAGCAGTACTTC.

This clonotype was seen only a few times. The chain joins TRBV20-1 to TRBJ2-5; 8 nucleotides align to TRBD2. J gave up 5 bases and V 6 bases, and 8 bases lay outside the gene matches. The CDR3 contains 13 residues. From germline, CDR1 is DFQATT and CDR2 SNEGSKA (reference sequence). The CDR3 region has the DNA TGCAGTGCCCCAGGACTAGCAAGGGAGACCCAGTACTTC. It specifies CSAPGLARETQYF.

The CDR3 sequence is CASSIARLNNEQFF. The CDR3 DNA sequence: TGTGCCAGTAGTATCGCCAGGCTGAACAATGAGCAGTTCTTC. The chain employs TRBV19 and TRBJ2-1, with no clear D. The CDR3 has 14 amino acids. The V and J ends lost 3 bases and 5 bases respectively, with 11 bases between them. Per the germline V gene, CDR1 is LNHDA and CDR2 is SQIVND (reference sequence).

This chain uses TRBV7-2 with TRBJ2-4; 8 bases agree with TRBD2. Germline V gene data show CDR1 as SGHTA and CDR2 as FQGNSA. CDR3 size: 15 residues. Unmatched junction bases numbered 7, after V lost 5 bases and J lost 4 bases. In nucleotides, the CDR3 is TGTGCCAGCAGCCTCCCCGGGACTAGAAAAAACATTCAGTACTTC. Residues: CASSLPGTRKNIQYF. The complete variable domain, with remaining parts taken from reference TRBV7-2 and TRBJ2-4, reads GAGVSQSPSNKVTEKGKDVELRCDPISGHTALYWYRQSLGQGLEFLIYFQGNSAPDKSGLPSDRFSAERTGGSVSTLTIQRTQQEDSAVYLCASSLPGTRKNIQYFGAGTRLSVL.

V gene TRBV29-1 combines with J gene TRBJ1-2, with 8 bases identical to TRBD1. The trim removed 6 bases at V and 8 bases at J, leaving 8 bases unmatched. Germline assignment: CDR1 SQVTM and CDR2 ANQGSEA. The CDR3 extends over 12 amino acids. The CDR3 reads CSVEPGQVGYTF. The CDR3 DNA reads TGCAGCGTAGAACCGGGACAGGTCGGCTACACCTTC. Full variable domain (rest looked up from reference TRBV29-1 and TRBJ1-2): SAVISQKPSRDICQRGTSLTIQCQVDSQVTMMFWYRQQPGQSLTLIATANQGSEATYESGFVIDKFPISRPNLTFSTLTVSNMSPEDSSIYLCSVEPGQVGYTFGSGTRLTVV.

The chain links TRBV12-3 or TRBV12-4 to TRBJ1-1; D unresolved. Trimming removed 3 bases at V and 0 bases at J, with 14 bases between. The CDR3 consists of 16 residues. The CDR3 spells CASSFIVWEVNTEAFF. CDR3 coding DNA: TGTGCCAGCAGTTTTATCGTTTGGGAAGTGAACACTGAAGCTTTCTTT.

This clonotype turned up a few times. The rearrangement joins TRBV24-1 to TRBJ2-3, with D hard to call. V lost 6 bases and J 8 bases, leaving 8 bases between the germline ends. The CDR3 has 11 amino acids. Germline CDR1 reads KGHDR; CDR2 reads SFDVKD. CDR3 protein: CATSPGGTQYF. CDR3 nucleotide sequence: TGTGCCACCAGTCCAGGTGGTACGCAGTATTTT.

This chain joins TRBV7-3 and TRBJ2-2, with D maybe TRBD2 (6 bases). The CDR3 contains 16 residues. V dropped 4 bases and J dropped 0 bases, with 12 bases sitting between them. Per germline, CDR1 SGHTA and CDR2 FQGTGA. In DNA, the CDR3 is TGTGCCAGCAGCTCCAGGGACTTCACGAACACCGGGGAGCTGTTTTTT. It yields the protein CASSSRDFTNTGELFF.